Each of the 11 T cell receptor beta chains below was sequenced from the same sample in a study of T cell repertoires in cytomegalovirus infection. Each CDR3 protein is one row after TCRdb ran MiXCR on the reads. This sample has a few hundred thousand distinct CDR3 sequences, with about a sixth found just once. Source material: PBMCs. The receptors were sampled from a human donor in good health (CMV status not recorded). Some clones in this sample may be carry-over from other donors' samples.

V gene TRBV6-2 or TRBV6-3 combines with J gene TRBJ2-5; D is ambiguous. V lost 2 bases, J lost 10 bases, and 8 bases lay in between. Per germline, CDR1 MNHEY and CDR2 SVGEGT. The CDR3 loop spans 11 amino acids. CDR3 sequence reads: CASSYDFNQYF. CDR3 nucleotide sequence: TGTGCCAGCAGTTACGACTTCAACCAGTACTTC.

The chain uses TRBV7-9 and TRBJ2-1; TRBD2 matches at 14 bases. J gave up 9 bases and V 4 bases, and 8 bases lay outside the gene matches. Germline assignment: CDR1 SEHNR and CDR2 FQNEAQ (reference sequence). The CDR3 spans 16 residues. CDR3 amino acids: CASSSKTSGREIEQFF. DNA for the CDR3: TGTGCCAGCAGCTCAAAGACTAGCGGGAGGGAGATTGAGCAGTTCTTC.

V gene TRBV12-5 combines with J gene TRBJ1-5, with no clear D. The CDR3 consists of 13 residues. Germline CDR1 LGHNT, CDR2 FRNRAP. Trimming shortened V by 4 bases and J by 2 bases, and 6 bases separated the two germline ends. The CDR3 sequence: CASGSEGNQPQHF. The CDR3 DNA follows: TGTGCTAGTGGTTCCGAGGGCAATCAGCCCCAGCATTTT.

This clonotype was detected only once. Being one base from a much bigger clone, this may be a read error. The chain links TRBV7-2 to TRBJ2-6; D may correspond to TRBD1 or TRBD2 (5 bases each). Looked up from germline, CDR1 is SGHTA and CDR2 is FQGNSA. The CDR3 spans 16 residues. This CDR3 is CASSLGQGAGAYVLTF. As DNA, the CDR3 is TGTGCCAGCAGCTTAGGGCAGGGAGCTGGGGCCTACGTCCTGACTTTC.

This clonotype came up once. The chain combines TRBV18 with TRBJ2-2; TRBD2 matches at 11 bases. V shed 3 bases and J 4 bases; nucleotides not matched to a gene: 4. CDR1 is KGHSH, CDR2 LQKENI, per germline. The CDR3 is 16 amino acids. In DNA form, the CDR3 reads TGTGCCAGCTCACCCGGGACTAGCGGCTTCACCGGGGAGCTGTTTTTT. Amino acid sequence: CASSPGTSGFTGELFF.

V usage is TRBV2 and J usage is TRBJ1-5; D not certain. Trimming stripped 2 bases from V and 8 bases from J, with 7 bases between. CDR1 and CDR2 from the germline V gene are SNHLY and FYNNEI. The CDR3 sequence is 12 residues long. In DNA form, the CDR3 reads TGTGCCAGCAGTGAAACGGAGGAGCCCCAGCATTTT. Protein sequence: CASSETEEPQHF.

The sample holds many counts of this clonotype. The chain combines TRBV7-2 with TRBJ1-4, with D possibly being TRBD1 (5 bases). V was clipped by 2 bases and J by 0 bases, with 7 bases between them. CDR1 SGHTA and CDR2 FQGNSA come from the germline V gene. The CDR3 length is 15 residues. The CDR3 spells CASSLQGTTNEKLFF. The CDR3 DNA reads TGTGCCAGCAGCTTACAGGGCACAACTAATGAAAAACTGTTTTTT.

The chain carries TRBV5-1 and TRBJ1-4; D gene uncertain. Germline CDR1 reads SGHRS; CDR2 reads YFSETQ. This CDR3 is built from 13 residues. V lost 4 bases and J 5 bases, leaving 9 bases between the germline ends. This CDR3 reads CASSKDGNEKLFF. The CDR3 region has the DNA TGCGCCAGCAGCAAGGACGGAAATGAAAAACTGTTTTTT. Full variable domain (missing parts from reference TRBV5-1 and TRBJ1-4): KAGVTQTPRYLIKTRGQQVTLSCSPISGHRSVSWYQQTPGQGLQFLFEYFSETQRNKGNFPGRFSGRQFSNSRSEMNVSTLELGDSALYLCASSKDGNEKLFFGSGTQLSVL.

This clonotype has just a few counts. The chain has TRBV5-5 and TRBJ1-5; D not certain. CDR3 length: 17 residues. Trimming pared 4 bases from V and 6 bases from J, leaving 23 bases between. Germline CDR1 reads SGHKS; CDR2 reads YYEKEE (reference sequence). In DNA, the CDR3 is TGTGCCAGCAGCCCATCTGGCTCCCTTCAGGCTCCTCAGCCCCAGCATTTT. Residues: CASSPSGSLQAPQPQHF.

V usage is TRBV6-1 and J usage is TRBJ1-5; D gene ambiguous. CDR3 length: 19 amino acids. V shed 0 bases and J shed 8 bases, with 26 bases lying between them. The germline V gene has CDR1 MNHNS and CDR2 SASEGT. In nucleotides, the CDR3 is TGTGCCAGCAGTGAAGCGAAGCACTACTTAACAATAACCCGGGAGCCCCAGCATTTT. It specifies CASSEAKHYLTITREPQHF.

The chain carries TRBV6-6 and TRBJ2-5; D possibly corresponds to TRBD1 (5 bases). CDR1 and CDR2 from the germline V gene are MNHNY and SVGAGI (reference sequence). V shed 6 bases and J shed 1 base, with 6 bases lying between them. The CDR3 extends over 12 amino acids. The CDR3 sequence is CASRDTQETQYF. In DNA, the CDR3 is TGTGCCAGCAGGGACACCCAAGAGACCCAGTACTTC.